This record covers a single TCR beta chain. The antigen is undetermined. The sample comes from a study of T cell repertoires in cytomegalovirus infection. MiXCR was run by TCRdb on the reads, yielding one entry per CDR3 protein. The table has some 400,000 distinct CDR3 sequences, around a sixth seen once. The germline V and J ends were trimmed by 2 bases and 5 bases, with 22 bases remaining between them. The CDR3 has 18 residues. Germline V lookup: CDR1 SEHNR, CDR2 FQNEAQ (reference sequence). Study-level results: The study found HLA-C-restricted CMV-specific TCR beta clonotypes dominating the ex vivo response. Cumulative frequency (of public TCR beta family members) identified carriers of CMV plus the relevant HLA.

The chain carries TRBV7-9 and TRBJ1-5, with unresolved D. Material for sequencing was PBMCs. The sequence came from a human donor in good health (CMV status not recorded). Some clones in this sample may be carry-over from other donors' samples. CDR3 protein: CASSLHPPGWGVDQPQHF. The CDR3 nucleotides read TGTGCCAGCAGCTTACATCCCCCCGGTTGGGGAGTAGATCAGCCCCAGCATTTT.